These T cell receptor beta chains were read from a single sample in a study of Ad26.COV2.S vaccination and SARS-CoV-2 variants. Sequencing was performed with immunoSEQ multiplex PCR; in TCRdb, only in-frame clones are kept and a portion is missing. Of hundreds of thousands of clones listed, 89% are singletons. Sequenced here: peripheral blood, sampled in a trial of Ad26.COV2.S vaccine versus placebo. The receptors were sampled from a person aged 18-60 years who received the Ad26.COV2.S COVID-19 vaccine or a placebo. Each CDR3 is given with its conserved first and last residue. The order of the fields is clone size, D gene, J gene, V gene, CDR3 protein, CDR3 DNA. A D gene is named only where the DNA matches it firmly. Where a row states a size, it is once, few, many or the class of an expanded clone; other rows omit it.

once	-	TRBJ2-7	TRBV9	CASSGPQTASYEQYF	TGTGCCAGCAGCGGCCCCCAGACAGCATCCTACGAGCAGTACTTC
-	TRBD1	TRBJ1-5	TRBV2	CARGQGVGQPQHF	TGTGCCAGAGGACAGGGTGTGGGCCAGCCCCAGCATTTT
-	-	TRBJ2-1	TRBV20-1	CSASILDAEQFF	TGCAGTGCTAGTATACTAGACGCGGAGCAGTTCTTC
-	-	TRBJ1-1	TRBV10-3	CAISEPPGRRSEAFF	TGTGCCATCAGTGAGCCGCCGGGACGCCGCTCTGAAGCTTTCTTT
-	-	TRBJ2-3	TRBV9	CASSTDRTDTQYF	TGTGCCAGCAGCACCGACAGAACAGATACGCAGTATTTT
-	TRBD1	TRBJ2-7	TRBV4-2	CASSTLTGDIPYEQYF	TGTGCCAGCAGCACTCTAACAGGGGATATACCCTACGAGCAGTACTTC
-	TRBD1	TRBJ2-5	TRBV5-1	CASRQGAVGETQYF	TGCGCCAGCCGACAGGGGGCGGTAGGAGAGACCCAGTACTTC
-	-	TRBJ1-5	TRBV4-2	CASSQDYGAWSNQPQHF	TGTGCCAGCAGCCAAGATTACGGGGCGTGGAGCAATCAGCCCCAGCATTTT
-	TRBD2	TRBJ2-5	TRBV4-1	CASSQVLAGGPAAETQYF	TGCGCCAGCAGCCAAGTACTAGCGGGAGGGCCAGCGGCAGAGACCCAGTACTTC
once	-	TRBJ1-1	TRBV7-9	CASSLAIASRLEAFF	TGTGCCAGCAGCTTAGCGATAGCAAGCCGACTTGAAGCTTTCTTT
-	TRBD1	TRBJ1-5	TRBV19	CASRQGDQPQHF	TGTGCCAGTCGACAGGGTGATCAGCCCCAGCATTTT
-	TRBD1	TRBJ2-2	TRBV7-2	CASSLGDRDHGELFF	TGTGCCAGCAGCTTAGGGGACAGGGATCACGGGGAGCTGTTTTTT
-	-	TRBJ2-1	TRBV5-1	CASSSSSAYNEQFF	TGCGCCAGCAGCTCTTCCAGCGCGTACAATGAGCAGTTCTTC
-	TRBD1	TRBJ1-5	TRBV29-1	CSVWGSDRGGSNQPQHF	TGCAGCGTGTGGGGGTCCGACAGGGGCGGAAGCAATCAGCCCCAGCATTTT
-	-	TRBJ1-5	TRBV6-5	CASSFQFNQPQHF	TGTGCCAGCAGTTTCCAGTTCAATCAGCCCCAGCATTTT
-	-	TRBJ2-3	TRBV7-2	CASSLAGQGRLDTQYF	TGTGCCAGCAGCTTAGCGGGGCAGGGGCGTTTGGATACGCAGTATTTT
-	-	TRBJ1-5	TRBV7-2	CAATTKQEKQPQHF	TGTGCCGCTACGACTAAACAGGAAAAACAGCCCCAGCATTTT
-	-	TRBJ2-1	TRBV5-5	CASRPEWAAYNEQFF	TGTGCCAGCAGACCGGAGTGGGCGGCCTACAATGAGCAGTTCTTC
once	-	TRBJ1-2	TRBV20-1	CSINGPYGYTF	TGCAGTATTAATGGCCCCTATGGCTACACCTTC
few	-	TRBJ2-6	TRBV6-4	CASSDSGANVLTF	TGTGCCAGCAGTGACTCTGGGGCCAACGTCCTGACTTTC
-	-	TRBJ2-2	TRBV28	CASSPPWRTGELFF	TGTGCCAGCAGCCCCCCCTGGCGGACCGGGGAGCTGTTTTTT
-	-	TRBJ1-2	TRBV5-1	CASSLGAGTNYGYTF	TGCGCCAGCAGCTTGGGAGCCGGCACTAACTATGGCTACACCTTC
-	-	TRBJ1-6	TRBV28	CASSLYQRVTPLHF	TGTGCCAGCAGTTTATATCAGAGGGTCACACCCCTCCACTTT
few	-	TRBJ1-6	TRBV7-9	CASSREGSPLHF	TGTGCCAGCTCTCGAGAAGGATCACCCCTCCACTTT
-	-	TRBJ2-1	TRBV3-1/TRBV3-2	CASSQGGAVRPFF	TGTGCCAGCAGCCAGGGGGGGGCGGTGAGGCCGTTCTTC
-	-	TRBJ1-2	TRBV19	CASSPAPQGVYGYTF	TGTGCCAGTAGTCCCGCCCCACAGGGAGTCTATGGCTACACCTTC
-	-	TRBJ1-1	TRBV27	CASSLRRGSAEAFF	TGTGCCAGCAGTTTACGGCGGGGGAGCGCTGAAGCTTTCTTT
-	-	TRBJ2-7	TRBV19	CASSISGWNLAYEQYF	TGTGCCAGTAGTATCTCAGGGTGGAACCTAGCCTACGAGCAGTACTTC
-	-	TRBJ2-5	TRBV5-4	CASSDQSAEETQYF	TGTGCCAGCAGCGACCAATCGGCGGAAGAGACCCAGTACTTC
-	-	TRBJ2-2	TRBV9	CASSVDVNTGELFF	TGTGCCAGCAGCGTAGATGTGAACACCGGGGAGCTGTTTTTT
-	-	TRBJ2-2	TRBV7-9	CASSRRGELFF	TGTGCCAGCAGCCGCAGGGGGGAGCTGTTTTTT
-	-	TRBJ1-6	TRBV4-1	CASSQGSSNSPLHF	TGCGCCAGCAGTCAAGGCAGTTCCAATTCACCCCTCCACTTT
-	TRBD1	TRBJ1-2	TRBV11-2	CASSLAGTGEFGGYTF	TGTGCCAGCAGCTTAGCCGGGACAGGAGAGTTTGGTGGCTACACCTTC
-	-	TRBJ2-3	TRBV18	CASSPPGWGRGDTQYF	TGTGCCAGCTCACCACCGGGGTGGGGCCGCGGAGATACGCAGTATTTT
-	-	TRBJ1-4	TRBV4-1	CASSPSRVRGREGGTNEKLFF	TGCGCCAGCAGCCCAAGTCGGGTCCGCGGGAGGGAGGGAGGAACTAATGAAAAACTGTTTTTT
-	-	TRBJ1-2	TRBV28	CASNDLTGPLYGYTF	TGTGCCAGCAACGACCTCACAGGGCCACTCTATGGCTACACCTTC
-	-	TRBJ1-3	TRBV7-3	CASSHRDGNTIYF	TGTGCCAGCAGTCACAGGGATGGAAACACCATATATTTT
-	-	TRBJ1-3	TRBV6-5	CASTRSGDAGNTIYF	TGTGCCAGCACCCGATCAGGGGACGCCGGAAACACCATATATTTT
-	-	TRBJ2-5	TRBV20-1	CSASSPRETQYF	TGCAGTGCTAGTAGCCCGCGGGAGACCCAGTACTTC
-	-	TRBJ1-2	TRBV19	CASSVLANYGYTF	TGTGCCAGTTCAGTCCTGGCTAACTATGGCTACACCTTC
-	TRBD2	TRBJ2-1	TRBV15	CATTSGREGLPFF	TGTGCCACCACGTCAGGGCGGGAGGGCCTCCCGTTCTTC
-	-	TRBJ2-7	TRBV28	CASNDGTLFSYEQYF	TGTGCCAGCAACGACGGGACACTATTCTCCTACGAGCAGTACTTC
-	TRBD2	TRBJ2-3	TRBV5-1	CASSLSASGRVADTQYF	TGCGCCAGCAGCTTGTCGGCTAGCGGTCGAGTGGCAGATACGCAGTATTTT
-	-	TRBJ1-6	TRBV11-2	CASSLEPRSPLHF	TGTGCCAGCAGCTTAGAACCTCGGTCACCCCTCCACTTT
-	-	TRBJ1-5	TRBV7-2	CASSLQGSPLSNQPQHF	TGTGCCAGCAGCTTACAGGGTAGCCCTCTTAGCAATCAGCCCCAGCATTTT
-	-	TRBJ1-3	TRBV15	CATSRVLGSSGNTIYF	TGTGCCACCAGCAGAGTATTGGGGAGCTCTGGAAACACCATATATTTT
-	-	TRBJ1-1	TRBV5-1	CASSLTLGGLPTEAFF	TGCGCCAGCAGCTTGACCCTCGGGGGGCTTCCCACTGAAGCTTTCTTT
-	-	TRBJ1-3	TRBV5-4	CASSLGPSSGNTIYF	TGTGCCAGCAGCCTAGGGCCCAGCTCTGGAAACACCATATATTTT
-	TRBD1	TRBJ1-6	TRBV11-3	CASSRDRNSPLHF	TGTGCCAGCAGCCGGGACAGAAATTCACCCCTCCACTTT
-	-	TRBJ2-2	TRBV27	CASYTGWSDTGELFF	TGTGCCAGCTATACGGGGTGGTCGGACACCGGGGAGCTGTTTTTT
-	-	TRBJ2-5	TRBV18	CASSPSQGPQETQYF	TGTGCCAGCTCGCCCTCTCAGGGACCCCAAGAGACCCAGTACTTC
-	-	TRBJ1-6	TRBV12-3/TRBV12-4	CASSWGGNSPLHF	TGTGCCAGCAGTTGGGGGGGAAATTCACCCCTCCACTTT
few	-	TRBJ1-1	TRBV5-1	CASSVDHVTEAFF	TGCGCCAGCAGCGTCGACCATGTCACTGAAGCTTTCTTT
-	-	TRBJ2-7	TRBV20-1	CSASWDPQIHYEQYF	TGCAGTGCTAGTTGGGACCCCCAGATCCACTACGAGCAGTACTTC
-	-	TRBJ1-5	TRBV19	CASSIRGAYSNQPQHF	TGTGCCAGTAGTATACGGGGGGCGTATAGCAATCAGCCCCAGCATTTT
-	-	TRBJ2-3	TRBV11-2	CASSFPGTDTQYF	TGTGCCAGCAGCTTCCCAGGCACAGATACGCAGTATTTT
-	-	TRBJ1-5	TRBV7-2	CASSLEANQPQHF	TGTGCCAGCAGCTTAGAGGCCAATCAGCCCCAGCATTTT
-	-	TRBJ2-6	TRBV15	CATSRGPTGANVLTF	TGTGCCACCAGCAGGGGGCCGACTGGGGCCAACGTCCTGACTTTC
-	-	TRBJ2-3	TRBV12-1	CASSLVVLSGERLSSTDTQYF	TGTGCCAGCAGCTTGGTAGTCTTGAGTGGAGAACGTCTTTCTAGCACAGATACGCAGTATTTT